The 23 T cell receptor beta chains below were found in one sample sequenced in a study of T cell responses to AZD1222 COVID-19 vaccine. The assay was immunoSEQ multiplex PCR, and TCRdb's table has in-frame clones only and misses some. The table lists around 100,000 clones, 80% to 95% of them singletons. The specimen was peripheral blood, collected on day 0 of AZD1222 vaccination. These receptors came from an adult in good health.

This chain joins TRBV2 and TRBJ2-7; 8 bases agree with TRBD2. CDR1 is SNHLY, CDR2 FYNNEI, per germline. This CDR3 contains 13 residues. The J segment lost 8 bases and the V segment lost 0 bases, leaving 3 bases of the junction unmatched. CDR3 coding DNA: TGTGCCAGCAGTGAAGCGCGGGGGGACAAGCAGTACTTC. Protein: CASSEARGDKQYF.

This chain joins TRBV5-1 and TRBJ2-1; either TRBD1 or TRBD2 may fit D (5 bases each). CDR1 SGHRS and CDR2 YFSETQ come from the germline V gene. The CDR3 length is 16 residues. V was cut by 4 bases and J by 7 bases, with 21 bases left in between. The CDR3 nucleotides read TGCGCCAGCAGCGGACAAGGACTGGGGAGAAGGAATGAGCAGTTCTTC. Encoded protein: CASSGQGLGRRNEQFF.

This clone appeared a single time. V gene TRBV7-2 combines with J gene TRBJ2-7, with 8 positions matching TRBD1. With V trimmed by 6 bases and J by 3 bases, 4 bases remained unmatched. CDR3 length: 13 residues. Per germline, CDR1 SGHTA and CDR2 FQGNSA. The chain's CDR3 is CASSPGTGYEQYF. CDR3 coding DNA: TGTGCCAGCAGTCCCGGGACAGGCTACGAGCAGTACTTC.

This sequence joins TRBV28 and TRBJ1-1, with D unclear. Germline V lookup: CDR1 MDHEN, CDR2 SYDVKM. V gave up 6 bases and J gave up 4 bases, with 9 bases separating them. There are 12 residues in the CDR3. The CDR3 bases are TGTGCCAGCAGGGACCGATCCACTGAAGCTTTCTTT. Translating gives CASRDRSTEAFF. The full variable domain, its missing parts supplied by reference TRBV28 and TRBJ1-1, is DVKVTQSSRYLVKRTGEKVFLECVQDMDHENMFWYRQDPGLGLRLIYFSYDVKMKEKGDIPEGYSVSREKKERFSLILESASTNQTSMYLCASRDRSTEAFFGQGTRLTVV.

J is TRBJ2-3 and V is TRBV18, with D possibly being TRBD1 (7 bases). The CDR3 extends over 15 amino acids. Germline CDR1 is KGHSH and CDR2 is LQKENI. V shed 4 bases and J shed 3 bases, with 14 bases lying between them. The CDR3 DNA sequence: TGTGCCAGCTCACGACAGGGAGGCAGGACAGATACGCAGTATTTT. Translated: CASSRQGGRTDTQYF.

The rearrangement uses TRBV10-3 and TRBJ1-1, with D possibly being TRBD1 (6 bases). Germline V gives CDR1 ENHRY, CDR2 SYGVKD. The ends were cut back, 5 bases at V and 4 bases at J, with 17 bases in the middle. The CDR3 length is 15 residues. The CDR3 spells CAISRLEGDITEAFF. In DNA form, the CDR3 reads TGTGCCATCAGTAGACTCGAGGGGGATATCACTGAAGCTTTCTTT.

V and J are TRBV7-9 and TRBJ1-5, with a weak D call TRBD1 (5 bases). CDR1 and CDR2 from the germline V gene are SEHNR and FQNEAQ (reference sequence). The CDR3 length is 14 residues. V was trimmed by 5 bases and J by 2 bases, leaving 10 bases between them. This CDR3 reads CASSGPGRNQPQHF. The CDR3 DNA sequence: TGTGCCAGCAGCGGCCCGGGACGCAATCAGCCCCAGCATTTT.

The chain recombines TRBV25-1 with TRBJ2-2; D not resolved. The V gene lost 0 bases and the J gene lost 2 bases, with 10 bases spanning the gap. This CDR3 has 16 amino acids. Germline V lookup: CDR1 MGHDK, CDR2 SYGVNS. CDR3 DNA: TGTGCCAGCAGTGAATATAGTCAGACCAACACCGGGGAGCTGTTTTTT. Its protein product is CASSEYSQTNTGELFF.

The chain is built from TRBV13 and TRBJ1-1; tentatively, D is TRBD1 (5 bases). Germline V gene sequence: CDR1 PRHDT, CDR2 FYEKMQ (reference sequence). This CDR3 spans 14 amino acids. V lost 0 bases and J lost 3, with 8 bases in between. The CDR3 DNA is TGTGCCAGCAGCTTAGGGGGGCTCGACACTGAAGCTTTCTTT. It codes for CASSLGGLDTEAFF.

The chain uses TRBV6-4 and TRBJ2-1, with D perhaps matching TRBD1 (5 bases). CDR3 length equals 15 residues. In germline, CDR1 is MRHNA, CDR2 SNTAGT. V was pared by 2 bases and J by 2 bases, with 10 bases between. The CDR3: CASSDREGAYNEQFF. CDR3 sequence (DNA): TGTGCCAGCAGTGACAGGGAAGGGGCCTACAATGAGCAGTTCTTC.

This chain joins TRBV19 and TRBJ1-3; 9 bases are shared with TRBD1. The trim removed 6 bases at V and 3 bases at J, leaving 15 bases unmatched. Germline CDR1 LNHDA, CDR2 SQIVND (reference sequence). The CDR3 is 18 amino acids. The DNA for the CDR3 is TGTGCCAGTAGCCCCTCTCCCTCCGGGACAGGGTATGGAAACACCATATATTTT. Protein: CASSPSPSGTGYGNTIYF.

V gene TRBV21-1 combines with J gene TRBJ2-4; the DNA was not compared with TRBD2, the D call given in the table. TRBV21-1 is reported as a pseudogene. The CDR3 spans 16 residues. The CDR3 DNA follows: TGTGCCATGGCCTGGCGGGGGGGGCTTGCCAAAAACATTCAGTACTTC. Protein product: CAMAWRGGLAKNIQYF.

The chain combines TRBV2 with TRBJ1-1, with unresolved D. Deletions cut 4 bases from V and 4 bases from J, with 13 bases between. Germline values: CDR1 SNHLY, CDR2 FYNNEI. CDR3 length: 14 amino acids. The CDR3 is CASSGNSLLTEAFF. The CDR3 DNA follows: TGTGCCAGCAGTGGGAACAGCTTACTCACTGAAGCTTTCTTT.

The chain recombines TRBV15 with TRBJ1-4; possibly TRBD1 for D (5 bases). Deletions cut 3 bases from V and 4 bases from J, with 18 bases between. The CDR3 consists of 17 residues. CDR1 is LNHNV, CDR2 YYDKDF, per germline (reference sequence). The DNA of the CDR3 is TGTGCCACCAGCAGCCACCCAGGGCGGGCAATTAATGAAAAACTGTTTTTT. It codes for CATSSHPGRAINEKLFF.

V is TRBV10-3 and J is TRBJ2-1, with a tentative D call TRBD1 (5 bases). CDR3 length: 15 residues. Germline lookup yields CDR1 ENHRY and CDR2 SYGVKD. V lost 0 bases to trimming and J lost 7 bases, with 13 bases between them. CDR3 sequence: CAISESEVGPNEQFF. The CDR3 bases are TGTGCCATCAGTGAGTCTGAAGTGGGGCCAAATGAGCAGTTCTTC.

V usage is TRBV5-1 and J usage is TRBJ1-1, with D maybe TRBD1 (5 bases). The CDR3 is 15 residues long. The V end was cut by 0 bases, the J end by 4 bases, with 13 bases between. Germline values: CDR1 SGHRS, CDR2 YFSETQ. CDR3 nucleotides: TGCGCCAGCAGCTTGGCCGGGCAGGGACGCACTGAAGCTTTCTTT. It translates to CASSLAGQGRTEAFF.

This clone was counted a single time. This rearrangement joins TRBV9 to TRBJ1-2, with D perhaps matching TRBD1 (6 bases). Trimming cost V 6 bases and J 0 bases, with 15 bases left between them. In germline, CDR1 is SGDLS, CDR2 YYNGEE. The CDR3 totals 15 residues. In DNA, the CDR3 is TGTGCCAGCAACCGACAGGAGTCACCTAACTATGGCTACACCTTC. Its translation is CASNRQESPNYGYTF.

This chain connects TRBV28 to TRBJ2-1; D is perhaps TRBD1 (5 bases). The CDR3 has 13 residues. The ends were cut back, 11 bases at V and 6 bases at J, with 17 bases in the middle. CDR1 is MDHEN, CDR2 SYDVKM, per germline. The CDR3 here is CAVGRPTSNEQFF. As DNA, the CDR3 is TGTGCCGTGGGGCGCCCCACCTCCAATGAGCAGTTCTTC. The full variable domain, with the rest looked up from reference TRBV28 and TRBJ2-1, is DVKVTQSSRYLVKRTGEKVFLECVQDMDHENMFWYRQDPGLGLRLIYFSYDVKMKEKGDIPEGYSVSREKKERFSLILESASTNQTSMYLCAVGRPTSNEQFFGPGTRLTVL.

The chain couples TRBV5-1 to TRBJ2-5; no clear D gene. V dropped 1 base and J dropped 5 bases, with 9 bases sitting between them. This CDR3 contains 13 residues. Germline V gene data show CDR1 as SGHRS and CDR2 as YFSETQ. DNA for the CDR3: TGCGCCAGCAGCTTGACAGCGCGGGAGACCCAGTACTTC. Its protein product is CASSLTARETQYF.

The rearrangement uses TRBV5-1 and TRBJ2-2; TRBD1 is a possible D gene (6 bases). The V and J ends lost 4 bases and 1 base respectively, with 11 bases between them. In germline, CDR1 is SGHRS, CDR2 YFSETQ. The CDR3 totals 15 residues. The CDR3 is CASSPGTLNTGELFF. In DNA, the CDR3 is TGCGCCAGCAGCCCCGGGACACTGAACACCGGGGAGCTGTTTTTT.

The chain combines TRBV30 with TRBJ2-7, with D possibly being TRBD1 or TRBD2 (6 bases each). This CDR3 spans 14 amino acids. The V and J ends lost 3 bases and 3 bases respectively, with 15 bases between them. Germline CDR1 GTSNPN, CDR2 SVGIG (reference sequence). The CDR3 here is CAWRGPEGGYEQYF. The DNA for the CDR3 is TGTGCCTGGAGGGGGCCGGAGGGGGGCTACGAGCAGTACTTC.

J is TRBJ2-7 and V is TRBV6-1; 12 positions match TRBD2. The CDR3 is made up of 19 amino acids. CDR1 is MNHNS, CDR2 SASEGT, per germline. Trimming at V came to 4 bases and at J to 0 bases, leaving 13 bases not matched to a gene. DNA for the CDR3: TGTGCCAGCAGTGTCCGGACTAGCGGGGCGTCCACGAGCTCCTACGAGCAGTACTTC. This translates into CASSVRTSGASTSSYEQYF.

V is TRBV5-1 and J is TRBJ2-2, with TRBD1 identical over 9 bases. Germline trimming cut 4 bases from V and 5 bases from J; bases unmatched to any gene: 6. This CDR3 comprises 15 residues. Looked up from germline, CDR1 is SGHRS and CDR2 is YFSETQ. CDR3 amino acids: CASSVGQGLTGELFF. The DNA for the CDR3 is TGCGCCAGCAGCGTAGGACAGGGGCTAACCGGGGAGCTGTTTTTT.